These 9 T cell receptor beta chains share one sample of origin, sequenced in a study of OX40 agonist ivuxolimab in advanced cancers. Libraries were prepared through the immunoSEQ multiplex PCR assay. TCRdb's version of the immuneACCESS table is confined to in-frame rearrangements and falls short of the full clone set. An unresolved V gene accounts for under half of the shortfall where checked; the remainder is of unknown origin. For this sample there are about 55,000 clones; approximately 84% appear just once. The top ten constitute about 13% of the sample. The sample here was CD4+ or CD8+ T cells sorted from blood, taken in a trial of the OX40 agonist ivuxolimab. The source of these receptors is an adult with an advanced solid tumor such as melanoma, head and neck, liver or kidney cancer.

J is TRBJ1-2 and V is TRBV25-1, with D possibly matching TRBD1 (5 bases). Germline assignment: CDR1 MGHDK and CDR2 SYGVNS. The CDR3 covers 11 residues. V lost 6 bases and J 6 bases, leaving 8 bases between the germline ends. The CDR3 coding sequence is TGTGCCAGCAGAGGGGAGGATGGCTACACCTTC. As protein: CASRGEDGYTF.

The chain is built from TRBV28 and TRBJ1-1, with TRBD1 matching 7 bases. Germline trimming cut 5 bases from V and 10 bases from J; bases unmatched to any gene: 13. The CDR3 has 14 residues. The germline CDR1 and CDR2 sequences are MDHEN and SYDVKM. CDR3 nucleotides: TGTGCCAGCAGTCCCCTTCGGACAGGAACGGGAGCTTTCTTT. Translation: CASSPLRTGTGAFF. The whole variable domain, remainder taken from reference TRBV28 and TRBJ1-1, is DVKVTQSSRYLVKRTGEKVFLECVQDMDHENMFWYRQDPGLGLRLIYFSYDVKMKEKGDIPEGYSVSREKKERFSLILESASTNQTSMYLCASSPLRTGTGAFFGQGTRLTVV.

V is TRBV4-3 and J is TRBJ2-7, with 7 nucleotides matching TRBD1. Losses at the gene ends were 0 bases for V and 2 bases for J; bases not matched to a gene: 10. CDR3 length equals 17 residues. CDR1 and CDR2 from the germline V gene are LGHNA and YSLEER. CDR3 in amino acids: CASSQDREQGLTYEQYF. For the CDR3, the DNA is TGCGCCAGCAGCCAAGATAGAGAACAGGGGTTAACCTACGAGCAGTACTTC.

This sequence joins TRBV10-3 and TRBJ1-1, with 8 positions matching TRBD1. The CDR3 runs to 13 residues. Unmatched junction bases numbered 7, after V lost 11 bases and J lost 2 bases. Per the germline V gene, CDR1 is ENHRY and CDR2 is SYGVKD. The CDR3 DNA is TGTGCCCTCCGGACAGGGATTAACACTGAAGCTTTCTTT. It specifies CALRTGINTEAFF.

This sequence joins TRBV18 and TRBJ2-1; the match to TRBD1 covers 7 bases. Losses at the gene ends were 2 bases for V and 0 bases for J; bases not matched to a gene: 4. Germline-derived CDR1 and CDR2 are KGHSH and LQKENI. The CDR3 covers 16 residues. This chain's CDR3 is CASSPEGTVSYNEQFF. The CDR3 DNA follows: TGTGCCAGCTCACCAGAGGGGACAGTCTCCTACAATGAGCAGTTCTTC.

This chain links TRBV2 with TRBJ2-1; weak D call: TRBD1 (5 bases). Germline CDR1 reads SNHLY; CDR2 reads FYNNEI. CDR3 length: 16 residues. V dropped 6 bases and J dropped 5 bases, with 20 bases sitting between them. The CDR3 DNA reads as TGTGCCAGCAGCTACACTGGGGCCCCTGTTAACAATGAGCAGTTCTTC. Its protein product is CASSYTGAPVNNEQFF. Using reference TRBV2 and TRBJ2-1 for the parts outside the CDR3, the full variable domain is EPEVTQTPSHQVTQMGQEVILRCVPISNHLYFYWYRQILGQKVEFLVSFYNNEISEKSEIFDDQFSVERPDGSNFTLKIRSTKLEDSAMYFCASSYTGAPVNNEQFFGPGTRLTVL.

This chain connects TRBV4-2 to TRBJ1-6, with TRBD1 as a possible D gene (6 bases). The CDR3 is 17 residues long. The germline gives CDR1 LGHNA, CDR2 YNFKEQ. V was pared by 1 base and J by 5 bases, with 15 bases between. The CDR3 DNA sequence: TGTGCCAGCAGCCAAGTAGTAGCCGGACAGAATAATTCACCCCTCCACTTT. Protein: CASSQVVAGQNNSPLHF.

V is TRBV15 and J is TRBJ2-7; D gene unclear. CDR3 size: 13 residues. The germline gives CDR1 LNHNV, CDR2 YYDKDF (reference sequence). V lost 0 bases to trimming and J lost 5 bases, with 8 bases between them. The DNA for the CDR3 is TGTGCCACCAGCAGAGATGGGGAAGACGAGCAGTACTTC. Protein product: CATSRDGEDEQYF.

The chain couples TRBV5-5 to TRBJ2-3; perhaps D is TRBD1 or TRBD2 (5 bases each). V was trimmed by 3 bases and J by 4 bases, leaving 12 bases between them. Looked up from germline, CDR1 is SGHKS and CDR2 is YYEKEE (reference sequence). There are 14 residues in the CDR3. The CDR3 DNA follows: TGTGCCAGCAGCTCCGGGACGGACGCAGATACGCAGTATTTT. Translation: CASSSGTDADTQYF. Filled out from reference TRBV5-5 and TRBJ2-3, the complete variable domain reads DAGVTQSPTHLIKTRGQQVTLRCSPISGHKSVSWYQQVLGQGPQFIFQYYEKEERGRGNFPDRFSARQFPNYSSELNVNALLLGDSALYLCASSSGTDADTQYFGPGTRLTVL.